A selection of T cell receptor beta chains follows, all from one sample in a study of glioma-infiltrating T cells. MiXCR, applied by TCRdb to the multiplex PCR reads, yields one record per CDR3 protein. The profile shows about 380,000 distinct CDR3 sequences, roughly two fifths of them singletons. Sequenced input: glioma tissue, nonneoplastic brain tissue, or PBMCs (not recorded which). The receptors here all came from a human donor with low-grade glioma or glioblastoma, undergoing nonglioma brain surgery, or in good health (not recorded which). Both conserved end residues are part of each CDR3. Each record gives: V gene, clone size, J gene, D gene, CDR3 DNA, CDR3 protein. The D gene is left open where the match is weak. Some rows mark clone size as missing; the rest say once, few, many or name a class of expanded clone.

V gene: TRBV24-1
clone size: NA
J gene: TRBJ1-2
D gene: NA
CDR3 DNA: TGTGCCACCAGTGCGGGGTACAACTATGGCTACACCTTC
CDR3 protein: CATSAGYNYGYTF

V gene: TRBV6-2/TRBV6-3
clone size: NA
J gene: TRBJ2-5
D gene: NA
CDR3 DNA: TGTGCCAGCAGTTACTCGCTCGGTTACAATCAGCCCCAGTACTTC
CDR3 protein: CASSYSLGYNQPQYF

V gene: TRBV6-2/TRBV6-3
clone size: many
J gene: TRBJ2-5
D gene: NA
CDR3 DNA: TGTGCCAGCAGTTACGAAATTGGACCGAGCCAAGAGACCCAGTACTTC
CDR3 protein: CASSYEIGPSQETQYF

V gene: TRBV7-9
clone size: NA
J gene: TRBJ2-3
D gene: NA
CDR3 DNA: TGTGCCAGCAGCTTAGAGGGTACGACAGATACGCAGTATTTT
CDR3 protein: CASSLEGTTDTQYF

V gene: TRBV20-1
clone size: NA
J gene: TRBJ2-7
D gene: NA
CDR3 DNA: TGCAGTGCTCCTGACCGAGGCTCCTACGAGCAGTACTTC
CDR3 protein: CSAPDRGSYEQYF

V gene: TRBV27
clone size: many
J gene: TRBJ1-1
D gene: NA
CDR3 DNA: TGTGCCAGCAGTTTAGCCACGAACACTGAAGCTTTCTTT
CDR3 protein: CASSLATNTEAFF

V gene: TRBV27
clone size: NA
J gene: TRBJ2-7
D gene: NA
CDR3 DNA: TGTGCCAGCAGTTCCAGGGCATGGTACGGGATCTACGAGCAGTACTTC
CDR3 protein: CASSSRAWYGIYEQYF

V gene: TRBV2
clone size: NA
J gene: TRBJ1-1
D gene: NA
CDR3 DNA: TGTGCCAGCAGTGAGACAGAAACTCCCGTAATAAATGAAGCCTTCTTT
CDR3 protein: CASSETETPVINEAFF

V gene: TRBV7-2
clone size: NA
J gene: TRBJ2-2
D gene: NA
CDR3 DNA: TGTGCCAGCAGCTTAGGATTCGGGGAGCTGTTTTTT
CDR3 protein: CASSLGFGELFF

V gene: TRBV4-1
clone size: few
J gene: TRBJ2-5
D gene: TRBD2
CDR3 DNA: TGCGCCAGCAGCTTGACCGGACTAGCGGGAGAGACCCAGTACTTC
CDR3 protein: CASSLTGLAGETQYF

V gene: TRBV19
clone size: few
J gene: TRBJ1-3
D gene: NA
CDR3 DNA: TGTGCCAGTAGTCCCGACAGCTCTGGAAACACCATATATTTT
CDR3 protein: CASSPDSSGNTIYF

V gene: TRBV19
clone size: few
J gene: TRBJ2-7
D gene: NA
CDR3 DNA: TGTGCCAGTGCCGGGACTGGAGCCTACGAGCAGTACTTC
CDR3 protein: CASAGTGAYEQYF

V gene: TRBV7-8
clone size: many
J gene: TRBJ1-5
D gene: NA
CDR3 DNA: TGTGCCAGCAGCTTAGACCAGGGCTATGCCAATCAGCCCCAGCATTTT
CDR3 protein: CASSLDQGYANQPQHF

V gene: TRBV29-1
clone size: NA
J gene: TRBJ1-1
D gene: TRBD1
CDR3 DNA: TGCAGCGTTGAACAGCCAGACAGGGGGCTGACTGAAGCTTTCTTT
CDR3 protein: CSVEQPDRGLTEAFF

V gene: TRBV10-3
clone size: NA
J gene: TRBJ1-1
D gene: NA
CDR3 DNA: TGTGCCATCAGTGAGTCAACCGGGACGGGCACTGAAGCTTTCTTT
CDR3 protein: CAISESTGTGTEAFF

V gene: TRBV3-1
clone size: NA
J gene: TRBJ2-3
D gene: NA
CDR3 DNA: TGTGCCAGCCGCATTGCAGATACGCAGTATTTT
CDR3 protein: CASRIADTQYF

V gene: TRBV28
clone size: few
J gene: TRBJ2-3
D gene: TRBD2
CDR3 DNA: TGTGCCAGCAGTCACCCGGGACTAGTGATCGATACGCAGTATTTT
CDR3 protein: CASSHPGLVIDTQYF

V gene: TRBV28
clone size: NA
J gene: TRBJ2-7
D gene: NA
CDR3 DNA: TGTGCCAGCAGTTTAAAGGGGGGACTTCTCTACGAGCAGTACTTC
CDR3 protein: CASSLKGGLLYEQYF

V gene: TRBV7-9
clone size: NA
J gene: TRBJ2-3
D gene: TRBD1
CDR3 DNA: TGTGCCAGCAGCTGGACCGGGACAGGGGCAGATACGCAGTATTTT
CDR3 protein: CASSWTGTGADTQYF

V gene: TRBV29-1
clone size: few
J gene: TRBJ2-7
D gene: NA
CDR3 DNA: TGCAGCGTTGGGATGACTAGGAACGAGCAGTACTTC
CDR3 protein: CSVGMTRNEQYF

V gene: TRBV20-1
clone size: few
J gene: TRBJ2-1
D gene: TRBD1
CDR3 DNA: TGCAGTGCTCGGGACAGGAGCGGCAATGAGCAGTTCTTC
CDR3 protein: CSARDRSGNEQFF

V gene: TRBV11-2
clone size: NA
J gene: TRBJ1-2
D gene: NA
CDR3 DNA: TGTGCCAGCAGCTATTACAGGGTCGCGGACTATGGCTACACCTTC
CDR3 protein: CASSYYRVADYGYTF

V gene: TRBV29-1
clone size: NA
J gene: TRBJ2-2
D gene: NA
CDR3 DNA: TGCAGCGTTGAATGGGGGGGCTCGAACACCGGGGAGCTGTTTTTT
CDR3 protein: CSVEWGGSNTGELFF

V gene: TRBV18
clone size: NA
J gene: TRBJ2-5
D gene: NA
CDR3 DNA: TGTGCCAGCTCACCACCTAGTTCCGAGGCCCAGTACTTC
CDR3 protein: CASSPPSSEAQYF

V gene: TRBV28
clone size: NA
J gene: TRBJ1-1
D gene: NA
CDR3 DNA: TGTGCCAGCAGAGAAACAGGTCGGGTTCTGAACACTGAAGCTTTCTTT
CDR3 protein: CASRETGRVLNTEAFF

V gene: TRBV28
clone size: few
J gene: TRBJ1-1
D gene: NA
CDR3 DNA: TGTGCCAGCAGTTTATCGGGGAACCTTGAAGCTTTCTTT
CDR3 protein: CASSLSGNLEAFF

V gene: TRBV20-1
clone size: few
J gene: TRBJ2-3
D gene: NA
CDR3 DNA: TGCAGTGCTAGTCCCCTAGGAGGCCTAGTCACAGATACGCAGTATTTT
CDR3 protein: CSASPLGGLVTDTQYF

V gene: TRBV28
clone size: once
J gene: TRBJ2-3
D gene: NA
CDR3 DNA: TGTGCCAGCAGGCCACAGGTGTCAGATACGCAGTATTTT
CDR3 protein: CASRPQVSDTQYF

V gene: TRBV4-1
clone size: NA
J gene: TRBJ2-7
D gene: NA
CDR3 DNA: TGCGCCAGCAGCCAAGAAAGTGTCCCAGGGTCCTACGAGCAGTACTTC
CDR3 protein: CASSQESVPGSYEQYF

V gene: TRBV3-1
clone size: once
J gene: TRBJ2-7
D gene: NA
CDR3 DNA: TGTGCCAGCAGCAAAGAGGTAGGGAAGCAGTACTTC
CDR3 protein: CASSKEVGKQYF

V gene: TRBV20-1
clone size: few
J gene: TRBJ1-5
D gene: TRBD1
CDR3 DNA: TGCAGTGCGAGAGGGACAGGGCAGTATAGCAATCAGCCCCAGCATTTT
CDR3 protein: CSARGTGQYSNQPQHF

V gene: TRBV10-3
clone size: NA
J gene: TRBJ1-1
D gene: TRBD1
CDR3 DNA: TGTGCCATCAGTGAGTGGGACAGTGAAGCTTTCTTT
CDR3 protein: CAISEWDSEAFF

V gene: TRBV29-1
clone size: few
J gene: TRBJ2-7
D gene: NA
CDR3 DNA: TGCAGCGCCCCGGGACCCACTTCCGAGCAGTACTTC
CDR3 protein: CSAPGPTSEQYF

V gene: TRBV5-1
clone size: NA
J gene: TRBJ2-1
D gene: NA
CDR3 DNA: TGCGCCAGCAGCTTGGAAGGGCACAATGAGCAGTTCTTC
CDR3 protein: CASSLEGHNEQFF

V gene: TRBV20-1
clone size: few
J gene: TRBJ1-5
D gene: NA
CDR3 DNA: TGCAGTGCTAGAGAAACAGAGCAAAGCAATCAGCCCCAGCATTTT
CDR3 protein: CSARETEQSNQPQHF

V gene: TRBV7-9
clone size: NA
J gene: TRBJ2-1
D gene: TRBD2
CDR3 DNA: TGTGCCAGCAGCCAGTCACTAGCGAACAATGAGCAGTTCTTC
CDR3 protein: CASSQSLANNEQFF